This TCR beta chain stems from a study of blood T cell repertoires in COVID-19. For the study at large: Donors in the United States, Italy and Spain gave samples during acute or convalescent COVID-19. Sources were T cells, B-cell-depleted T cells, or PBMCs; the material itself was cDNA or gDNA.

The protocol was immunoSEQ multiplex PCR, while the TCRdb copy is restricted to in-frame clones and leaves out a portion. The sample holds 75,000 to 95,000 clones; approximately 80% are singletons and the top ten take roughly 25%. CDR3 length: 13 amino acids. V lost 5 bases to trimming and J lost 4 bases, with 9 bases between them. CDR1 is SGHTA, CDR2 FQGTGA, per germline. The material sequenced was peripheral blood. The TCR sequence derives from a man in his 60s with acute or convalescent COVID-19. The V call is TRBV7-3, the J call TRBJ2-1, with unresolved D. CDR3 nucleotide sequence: TGTGCCAGCAGCCTCCAGTTTTACAATGAGCAGTTCTTC. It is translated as CASSLQFYNEQFF.